These 5 T cell receptor beta chains came from one sample sequenced in a study of tumor and adjacent non-tumor tissue in lung cancer. Three rounds of nested PCR, following a modified ARM-PCR protocol, produced the TCRbeta library. TCRdb re-called the multiplex PCR reads with MiXCR, one entry per CDR3 protein. The sample holds 200,000 to 250,000 distinct CDR3 sequences, around 70% seen once. This sample's RNA came from whole unsorted tissue. Input material: lung tumor tissue. These receptors were obtained from a man aged 55 to 70 with non-small cell lung cancer.

In the case of this clonotype: Just one base apart from a much larger clone, this may be a read error. The rearrangement uses TRBV20-1 and TRBJ2-3; 11 bases match TRBD2. Losses at the gene ends were 5 bases for V and 6 bases for J; bases not matched to a gene: 7. Germline-derived CDR1 and CDR2 are DFQATT and SNEGSKA (reference sequence). This CDR3 comprises 14 residues. The CDR3 DNA follows: TGCAGTGCTCGCCTGACTAGCGGGGATGATACGCAGTATTTT. Protein sequence: CSARLTSGDDTQYF.

In its sample, this clonotype was seen once. This rearrangement joins TRBV30 to TRBJ2-7; D unclear. With 2 bases removed from V and 1 base from J, the gap between germline ends came to 6 bases. This CDR3 contains 12 residues. Per germline, CDR1 GTSNPN and CDR2 SVGIG (reference sequence). CDR3 sequence: CAWSMLSYEQYF. Here the CDR3 DNA reads TGTGCCTGGAGTATGCTTTCCTACGAGCAGTACTTC. The complete variable domain, with remaining parts taken from reference TRBV30 and TRBJ2-7, reads SQTIHQWPATLVQPVGSPLSLECTVEGTSNPNLYWYRQAAGRGLQLLFYSVGIGQISSEVPQNLSASRPQDRQFILSSKKLLLSDSGFYLCAWSMLSYEQYFGPGTRLTVT.

As to this clonotype: Because the CDR3 is missing its conserved closing phenylalanine or tryptophan, this is likely a read error. The DNA is left out, because the CDR3 cannot be placed on it with certainty; the CDR3 is given as TCRdb lists it. The V and J genes are TRBV20-1 and TRBJ2-3; the table's D gene call, TRBD2, was not cross checked with the DNA. Germline assignment: CDR1 DFQATT and CDR2 SNEGSKA (reference sequence). The CDR3 is 10 amino acids in total, end residues counted. The CDR3: CSARAGGPGV.

The chain combines TRBV20-1 with TRBJ2-5; D ambiguous. Germline-derived CDR1 and CDR2 are DFQATT and SNEGSKA (reference sequence). V lost 0 bases and J 3 bases, leaving 5 bases between the germline ends. The CDR3 is made up of 12 amino acids. The CDR3 loop is CSARDLEETQYF. The CDR3, as DNA: TGCAGTGCTAGAGATTTGGAAGAGACCCAGTACTTC.

A remark on this clonotype: Just one base apart from a much larger clone, this may be a read error. The chain combines TRBV10-1 with TRBJ2-1; TRBD2 matches 7 bases. After removal of 0 bases from V and 9 bases from J, the junction contained 5 bases not matched to a gene. Germline CDR1 reads WNHNN; CDR2 reads SYGVQD (reference sequence). There are 14 residues in the CDR3. The CDR3 is CASSESAGVTEQFF. The CDR3 nucleotides read TGCGCCAGCAGTGAGTCTGCGGGAGTGACTGAGCAGTTCTTC.